Presented here are 15 T cell receptor beta chains from one specimen sequenced in a study of T cells in women clearing cervical HPV infection. The data were produced by immunoSEQ multiplex PCR, yet TCRdb's version contains in-frame clones alone and is incomplete. Recorded here are around 31,000 clones; the top ten clones represent approximately 3%. Specimen: blood buffy coat. All receptors derive from a woman between 18 and 70 years old with a cervical HPV16 infection that either progressed to CIN3+ or cleared (not recorded which).

Comment on this clone: The read comes to an end 3 residues before the CDR3 does, leaving the germline J gene to fill in the end. This chain links TRBV30 with TRBJ1-2; D uncertain. Germline CDR1 GTSNPN, CDR2 SVGIG (reference sequence). CDR3 length equals 16 residues. The CDR3 DNA, read in part, is TGTGCCTGGAGTCCCATCTCAGGCCGTCACTCCTACGAC. Amino acid sequence: CAWSPISGRHSYD. The whole CDR3 protein reads CAWSPISGRHSYDYTF.

Worth noting for this clone: The read gets to within 3 residues of the CDR3 end, and the germline J gene fills in the rest. The sample has other DNA sequences that encode this CDR3 too. V and J are TRBV7-7 and TRBJ1-3; a possible D gene is TRBD1 (5 bases). Trimming removed 4 bases at V and 2 bases at J, with 6 bases between. Germline lookup yields CDR1 SSHAT and CDR2 FNYEAQ (reference sequence). The CDR3 contains 13 residues. The CDR3 region is CASSSGPGNTIYF. The CDR3 DNA, read in part, is TGTGCCAGCAGCTCAGGGCCTGGAAACACC.

A word on this clone: Read data end 3 residues before the CDR3 end; the end is taken from the germline J gene. J is TRBJ1-6 and V is TRBV20-1; D is unclear. The CDR3 contains 15 residues. Germline assignment: CDR1 DFQATT and CDR2 SNEGSKA (reference sequence). V lost 0 bases and J 5 bases, leaving 11 bases between the germline ends. The CDR3 loop is CSARDLRWDNSPLHF. The DNA read from the CDR3 is TGCAGTGCTAGAGATCTGCGGTGGGATAATTCACCC.

Turning to this clone: Read coverage stops 3 residues before the CDR3 terminus; the germline J gene supplies the remainder. The chain carries TRBV6-1 and TRBJ1-3; D is perhaps TRBD1 (5 bases). The CDR3 length is 13 residues. The germline gives CDR1 MNHNS, CDR2 SASEGT. The part of the CDR3 DNA that was read is TGTGCCAGCAGTGATTCTGGCAGGGCGTAC. Amino acid sequence: CASSDSGRAY. The entire CDR3 protein is CASSDSGRAYIYF.

Of note for this clone: Sequencing ends 3 residues short of the CDR3 end; the germline J gene provides the rest. The chain is built from TRBV30 and TRBJ1-1; 8 nucleotides align to TRBD1. The CDR3 runs 15 residues. After removal of 3 bases from V and 1 base from J, the junction contained 7 bases not matched to a gene. Germline lookup yields CDR1 GTSNPN and CDR2 SVGIG (reference sequence). The CDR3 protein is CAWRPRTGSNTEAFF. The DNA read from the CDR3 is TGTGCCTGGAGACCAAGGACAGGGTCGAACACTGAA.

About this clone itself: The read halts 3 residues ahead of the CDR3 end, with the missing end drawn from the germline J gene. This chain links TRBV30 with TRBJ1-1; D remains unclear. V lost 0 bases and J 0 bases, leaving 17 bases between the germline ends. The germline V gene encodes CDR1 GTSNPN and CDR2 SVGIG (reference sequence). The length of the CDR3 is 17 residues. Partial CDR3 DNA: TGTGCCTGGAGTGTATTAAGTAGCGGGTTCCTGAACACTGAA. Protein sequence: CAWSVLSSGFLNTE. The entire CDR3 protein reads CAWSVLSSGFLNTEAFF. Supplemented by reference TRBV30 and TRBJ1-1, the full variable domain reads SQTIHQWPATLVQPVGSPLSLECTVEGTSNPNLYWYRQAAGRGLQLLFYSVGIGQISSEVPQNLSASRPQDRQFILSSKKLLLSDSGFYLCAWSVLSSGFLNTEAFFGQGTRLTVV.

About this clone itself: The read ends 3 residues shy of where the CDR3 ends; the end is completed using the germline J gene. The chain combines TRBV7-9 with TRBJ2-4; tentative D call: TRBD1 (5 bases). CDR3 length: 13 amino acids. The germline V gene has CDR1 SEHNR and CDR2 FQNEAQ (reference sequence). The CDR3 spells CASSSGPGYGQYF. The DNA read from the CDR3 is TGTGCCAGCAGCTCAGGGCCCGGTTATGGT.

Note on this clone: The CDR3 is cut off 3 residues early in the read; its end comes from the germline J gene. V is TRBV7-9 and J is TRBJ1-5; D is ambiguous. Germline V lookup: CDR1 SEHNR, CDR2 FQNEAQ (reference sequence). This CDR3 contains 14 residues. V was pared by 5 bases and J by 4 bases, with 12 bases between. The sequenced part of the CDR3 DNA is TGTGCCAGCAGCGAACAGCCGGGGAATCAGCCC. It encodes CASSEQPGNQP. The CDR3 reads in full as CASSEQPGNQPQHF.

With respect to this clone: The read comes to an end 3 residues before the CDR3 does, leaving the germline J gene to fill in the end. The chain has TRBV7-6 and TRBJ1-2, with TRBD1 matching 7 bases. The CDR3 has 14 residues. Germline values: CDR1 SGHVS, CDR2 FNYEAQ. This CDR3 reads CASSPPTGLTDYTF. The covered CDR3 bases are TGTGCCAGCAGCCCACCGACAGGGTTGACTGAC.

On this clone: The missing CDR3 end, 3 residues past where the read stops, is filled in from the germline J gene. The chain employs TRBV7-2 and TRBJ1-2; 8 bases are shared with TRBD1. This CDR3 spans 14 amino acids. Germline assignment: CDR1 SGHTA and CDR2 FQGNSA. CDR3 bases read: TGTGCCAGCAGCTTAGCACGACAGGGGACCGGC. Protein: CASSLARQGTG. The entire CDR3 reads CASSLARQGTGYTF.

Comment on this clone: The sequenced fragment ends 3 residues before the CDR3 boundary, so the rest is inferred from the germline J gene. The chain recombines TRBV6-4 with TRBJ1-6; D is uncertain. The CDR3 runs 13 residues. Germline V gene sequence: CDR1 MRHNA, CDR2 SNTAGT. With 4 bases removed from V and 8 bases from J, the gap between germline ends came to 9 bases. The DNA read from the CDR3 is TGTGCCAGCAGTGCATCGGGTTATTCACCC. As protein: CASSASGYSP. The CDR3 in its entirety is CASSASGYSPLHF.

In the case of this clone: The sequence runs out 3 residues before the end of the CDR3; the remainder is reconstructed from the germline J gene. This sequence joins TRBV20-1 and TRBJ2-1; 10 positions agree with TRBD2. Germline CDR1 and CDR2: DFQATT and SNEGSKA (reference sequence). The V gene end was trimmed by 0 bases and the J gene end by 6 bases; junction bases not matched to a gene: 5. This CDR3 region has 15 residues. The CDR3 DNA, read in part, is TGCAGTGCTAGAGATCACCAGCGGGGGGGCAATGAG. Residues: CSARDHQRGGNE. The entire CDR3 protein reads CSARDHQRGGNEQFF.

As for this clone: The CDR3 end lies 3 residues beyond the end of the read and is filled in from the germline J gene. The chain joins TRBV18 to TRBJ1-2, with D possibly TRBD1 on 6 matching bases. From germline, CDR1 is KGHSH and CDR2 LQKENI. The CDR3 runs 15 residues. The CDR3 loop is CASSPPTGGLGDYTF. CDR3 bases read: TGTGCCAGCTCACCACCTACCGGGGGGCTGGGTGAC.

Of note for this clone: The observed sequence ends 3 residues before the CDR3 terminus, with the missing tail filled in from the germline J gene. This sample includes further DNA sequences coding for the same CDR3. The rearrangement links TRBV18 to TRBJ2-1; D perhaps matches TRBD1 (5 bases). Germline CDR1 and CDR2: KGHSH and LQKENI. CDR3 length: 17 residues. V was clipped by 3 bases and J by 7 bases, with 22 bases between them. The CDR3 spells CASSPPGRESIVNEQFF. The CDR3 DNA, read in part, is TGTGCCAGCTCACCGCCCGGCAGGGAAAGTATAGTGAATGAG.

On this clone itself: The sequenced fragment ends 3 residues before the CDR3 boundary, so the rest is inferred from the germline J gene. The chain uses TRBV2 and TRBJ1-6, with 7 positions matching TRBD1. Trimming removed 5 bases from V and 10 bases from J; junction bases left unmatched: 14. Germline loops: CDR1 SNHLY, CDR2 FYNNEI. The length of the CDR3 is 16 residues. CDR3 sequence reads: CASSQQQGTVVSPLHF. The DNA read from the CDR3 is TGTGCCAGCAGTCAGCAACAGGGGACCGTTGTGTCACCC.